This paragraph reports one T cell receptor (beta chain). The antigen remains unidentified. The CDR3 consists of 12 residues. V was trimmed by 3 bases and J by 6 bases, leaving 9 bases between them. Amplifying from RNA transcripts, the study obtained TCR beta CDR3 regions. The authors performed first-round RT-PCR with HTBI primers and then a second-round multiplex PCR. In TCRdb, the multiplex PCR reads were re-called with MiXCR into one record per CDR3 protein. The profile shows about 370,000 distinct CDR3 sequences, about a sixth of them singletons. The authors defined stable hyperthyroidism as no ophthalmopathy within 18 months of follow-up. The data belong to a study of Graves' ophthalmopathy and Graves' hyperthyroidism. Overall study findings and caveats: Cross-validated, the 13-signature model showed 87.88%/81.08% sensitivity/specificity, and 80%/75% in the test set.

The sequencing input was peripheral blood. The origin of this receptor is an adult woman with stable Graves' hyperthyroidism. The rearrangement links TRBV12-3 or TRBV12-4 to TRBJ2-7; D remains ambiguous. This CDR3 reads CASSFGPGEQYF. The DNA of the CDR3 is TGTGCCAGCAGTTTCGGACCTGGCGAGCAGTACTTC.